This T cell receptor beta chain was recovered during a study of blood T cells in healthy people across ages. Overall study results and limits: Underestimates were what the diversity estimates from one million T cells were considered to be.

In regard to this clonotype: The antigen remains undetermined.

Extraction of total RNA produced a minimum of 5 micrograms from each sample. This CDR3 has 13 residues. V was cut by 6 bases and J by 5 bases, with 13 bases left in between. The germline V gene encodes CDR1 DFQATT and CDR2 SNEGSKA (reference sequence). Together with a sample-barcoded 5' primer, a J-beta primer mix was included in a second PCR lasting about 6 to 11 cycles. TCRdb reanalysed the 5' RACE reads using MiXCR and keeps one entry per CDR3 protein. Altogether some 1.5 million distinct CDR3 sequences are present, about 28% being singletons, with the ten largest covering around 7.7%. The chain is built from TRBV20-1 and TRBJ1-4, with a weak D call TRBD1 (5 bases). Source material: blood. The sequence came from a woman aged 25-40 years in good health. The CDR3 region is CSARTPMNEKLFF. The CDR3, as DNA: TGCAGTGCGCGGACACCTATGAATGAAAAACTGTTTTTT.